This T cell receptor (beta chain) was recovered during a study of shared clonotypes between healthy human individuals. In the CD4+ fraction, cells were divided into CD45RA+ naive and CD45RA-negative memory subsets. Concerning this clone itself: Its antigen is still unknown.

Sequencing used immunoSEQ multiplex PCR; TCRdb keeps in-frame clones, though not all of them. The table has 2 million or so clones, roughly 96% seen once. The study's findings and limits: Among the subsets, naive ones generally showed larger estimated richness than memory ones.

The CDR3 is made up of 17 amino acids. Germline lookup yields CDR1 SGDLS and CDR2 YYNGEE. With 3 bases clipped from V and 4 bases from J, the junction kept 8 bases outside the gene matches. The V call is TRBV9, the J call TRBJ2-3, with 13 bases lining up with TRBD2. The sequence was collected from a man between 18 and 29 years old in good health. Sample: naive CD4+ T cells sorted from blood. Subset noted: CD45RA+ positively selected. The CDR3 spells CASSAQPGLAGSDTQYF. CDR3 coding DNA: TGTGCCAGCAGCGCCCAACCGGGACTAGCGGGGTCAGATACGCAGTATTTT.